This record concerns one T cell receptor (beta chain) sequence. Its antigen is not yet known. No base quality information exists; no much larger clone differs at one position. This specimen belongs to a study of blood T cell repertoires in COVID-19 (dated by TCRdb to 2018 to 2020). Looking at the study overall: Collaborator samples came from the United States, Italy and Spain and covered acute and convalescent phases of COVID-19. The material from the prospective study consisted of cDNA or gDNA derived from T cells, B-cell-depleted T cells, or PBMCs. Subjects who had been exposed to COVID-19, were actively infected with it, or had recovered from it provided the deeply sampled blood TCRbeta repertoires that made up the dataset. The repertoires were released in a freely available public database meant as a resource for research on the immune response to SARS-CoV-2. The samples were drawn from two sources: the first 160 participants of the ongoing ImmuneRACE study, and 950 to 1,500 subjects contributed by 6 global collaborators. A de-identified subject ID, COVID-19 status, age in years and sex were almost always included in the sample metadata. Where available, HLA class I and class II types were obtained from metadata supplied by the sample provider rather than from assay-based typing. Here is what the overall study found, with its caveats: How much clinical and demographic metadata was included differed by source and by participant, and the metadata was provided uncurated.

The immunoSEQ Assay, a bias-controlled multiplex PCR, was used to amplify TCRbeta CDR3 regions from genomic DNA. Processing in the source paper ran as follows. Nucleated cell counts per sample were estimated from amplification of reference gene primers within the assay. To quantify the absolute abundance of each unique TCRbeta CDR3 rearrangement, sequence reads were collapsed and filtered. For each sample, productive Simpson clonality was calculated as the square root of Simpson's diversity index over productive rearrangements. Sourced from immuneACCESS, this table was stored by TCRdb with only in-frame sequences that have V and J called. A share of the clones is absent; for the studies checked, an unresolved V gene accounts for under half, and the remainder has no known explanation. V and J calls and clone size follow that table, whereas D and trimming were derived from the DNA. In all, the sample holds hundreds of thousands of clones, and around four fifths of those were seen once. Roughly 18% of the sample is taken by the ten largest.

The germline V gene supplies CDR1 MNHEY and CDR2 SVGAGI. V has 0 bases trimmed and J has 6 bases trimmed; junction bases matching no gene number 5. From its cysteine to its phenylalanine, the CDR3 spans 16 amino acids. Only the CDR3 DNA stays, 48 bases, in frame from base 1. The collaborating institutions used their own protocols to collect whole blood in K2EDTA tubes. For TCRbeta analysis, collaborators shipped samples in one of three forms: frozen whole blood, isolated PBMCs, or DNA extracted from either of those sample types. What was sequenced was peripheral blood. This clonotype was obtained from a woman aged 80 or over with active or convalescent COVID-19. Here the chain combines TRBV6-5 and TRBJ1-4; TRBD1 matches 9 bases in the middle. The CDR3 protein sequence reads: CASSYSTGGGDEKLFF. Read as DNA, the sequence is TGTGCCAGCAGTTACTCCACAGGGGGCGGAGATGAAAAACTGTTTTTT.